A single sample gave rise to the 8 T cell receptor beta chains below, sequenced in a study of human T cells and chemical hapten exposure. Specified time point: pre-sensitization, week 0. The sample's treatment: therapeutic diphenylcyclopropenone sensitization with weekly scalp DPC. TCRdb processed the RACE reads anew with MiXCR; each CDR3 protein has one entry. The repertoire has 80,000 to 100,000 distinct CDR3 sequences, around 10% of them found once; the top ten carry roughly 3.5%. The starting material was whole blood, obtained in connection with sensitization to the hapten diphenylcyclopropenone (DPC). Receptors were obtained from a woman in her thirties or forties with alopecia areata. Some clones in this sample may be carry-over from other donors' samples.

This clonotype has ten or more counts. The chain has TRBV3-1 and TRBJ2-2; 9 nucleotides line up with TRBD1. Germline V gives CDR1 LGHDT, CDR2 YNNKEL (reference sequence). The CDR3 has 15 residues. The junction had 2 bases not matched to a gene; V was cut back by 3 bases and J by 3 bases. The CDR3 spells CASSHRTGDTGELFF. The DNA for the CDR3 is TGTGCCAGCAGCCATAGGACAGGGGACACCGGGGAGCTGTTTTTT.

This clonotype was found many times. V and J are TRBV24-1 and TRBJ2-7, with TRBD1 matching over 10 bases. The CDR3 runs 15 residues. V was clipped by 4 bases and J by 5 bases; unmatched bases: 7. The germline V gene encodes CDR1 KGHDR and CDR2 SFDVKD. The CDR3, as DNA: TGTGCCACCAGTGAACGGACAGGGGGATCGGACGAGCAGTACTTC. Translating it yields CATSERTGGSDEQYF.

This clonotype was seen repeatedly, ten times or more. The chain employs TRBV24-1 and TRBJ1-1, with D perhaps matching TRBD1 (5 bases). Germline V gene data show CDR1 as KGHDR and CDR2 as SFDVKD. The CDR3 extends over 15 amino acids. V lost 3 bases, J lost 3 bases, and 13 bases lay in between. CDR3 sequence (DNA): TGTGCCACCAGTGATCGTACCCTGGGGGACACTGAAGCTTTCTTT. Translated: CATSDRTLGDTEAFF.

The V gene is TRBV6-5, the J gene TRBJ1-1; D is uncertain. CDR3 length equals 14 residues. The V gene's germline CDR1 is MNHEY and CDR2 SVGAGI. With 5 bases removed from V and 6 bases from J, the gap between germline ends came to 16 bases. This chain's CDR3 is CASSRKSGRAEAFF. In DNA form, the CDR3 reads TGTGCCAGCAGTCGTAAGAGCGGACGCGCTGAAGCTTTCTTT.

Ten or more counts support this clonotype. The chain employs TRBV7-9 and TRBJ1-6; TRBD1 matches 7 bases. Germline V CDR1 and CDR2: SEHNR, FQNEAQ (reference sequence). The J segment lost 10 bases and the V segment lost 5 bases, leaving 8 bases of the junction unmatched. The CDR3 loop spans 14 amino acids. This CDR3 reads CASSPTGKESPLHF. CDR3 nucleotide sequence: TGTGCCAGCAGCCCGACAGGGAAGGAATCACCCCTCCACTTT.

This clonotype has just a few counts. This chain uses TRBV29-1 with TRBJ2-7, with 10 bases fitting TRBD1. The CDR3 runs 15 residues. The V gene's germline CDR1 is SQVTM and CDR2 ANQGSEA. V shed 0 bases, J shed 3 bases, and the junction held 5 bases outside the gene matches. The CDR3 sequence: CSVEDRGQGYYEQYF. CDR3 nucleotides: TGCAGCGTTGAAGATCGGGGACAGGGGTACTACGAGCAGTACTTC.

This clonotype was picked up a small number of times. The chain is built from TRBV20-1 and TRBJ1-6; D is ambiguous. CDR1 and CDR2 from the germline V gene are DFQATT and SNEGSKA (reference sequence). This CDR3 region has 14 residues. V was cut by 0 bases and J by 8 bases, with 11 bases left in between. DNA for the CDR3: TGCAGTGCTAGAGATCGATGGGTGGATTCACCCCTCCACTTT. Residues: CSARDRWVDSPLHF.

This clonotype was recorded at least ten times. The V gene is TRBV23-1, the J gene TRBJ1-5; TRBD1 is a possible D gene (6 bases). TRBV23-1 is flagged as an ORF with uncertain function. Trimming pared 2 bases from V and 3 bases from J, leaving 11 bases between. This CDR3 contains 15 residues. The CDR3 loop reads CASSQADRANQPQHF. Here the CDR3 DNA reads TGCGCCAGCAGTCAAGCGGACAGAGCCAATCAGCCCCAGCATTTT.